What follows are 25 T cell receptor beta chains derived from one specimen sequenced in a study of T cell responses to AZD1222 COVID-19 vaccine (dated by TCRdb to the early 2020s). The protocol used for the library was the immunoSEQ multiplex PCR assay. TCRdb carries this immuneACCESS record with in-frame sequences only. Its versions omit some clonotypes, under half of them owing to an unresolved V gene in the studies checked, with the rest unexplained. The sample data list 150,000 to 250,000 clones, and approximately 93% of these were observed just once. The top ten constitute roughly 1% of the sample. In the paper's terms, the time point label means: about 28 days (+/-7) after the second vaccine dose. The specimen comprised peripheral blood, sampled 28 days after the second AZD1222 dose. These receptor sequences come from an adult who received the AZD1222 COVID-19 vaccine.

The chain links TRBV6-5 to TRBJ1-4; D remains ambiguous. V was cut by 0 bases and J by 5 bases, with 10 bases left in between. Germline V gene data show CDR1 as MNHEY and CDR2 as SVGAGI. There are 15 residues in the CDR3. Written as DNA, the CDR3 is TGTGCCAGCAGTTACTCGGCCAGCCCCAATGAAAAACTGTTTTTT. Encoded protein: CASSYSASPNEKLFF.

Turning to this clone: Sequence at one end of the junction differs from germline and may be a read error. The V gene is TRBV15, the J gene TRBJ2-7; 7 bases are shared with TRBD1. Germline CDR1 is LNHNV and CDR2 is YYDKDF (reference sequence). The CDR3 length is 12 residues. The CDR3: CATSSWDSSPHF. CDR3 coding DNA: TGTGCCACCAGCAGTTGGGACAGCTCTCCCCACTTC.

The chain has TRBV11-3 and TRBJ2-2, with 7 bases aligning to TRBD1. Germline-derived CDR1 and CDR2 are SGHNT and YENEEA. The CDR3 sequence is 16 residues long. The J segment lost 2 bases and the V segment lost 1 base, leaving 4 bases of the junction unmatched. The CDR3 spells CASSLGGTANTGELFF. The DNA for the CDR3 is TGTGCCAGCAGCTTAGGAGGGACAGCTAACACCGGGGAGCTGTTTTTT.

The V and J genes are TRBV4-2 and TRBJ2-5; 13 positions agree with TRBD2. The J segment lost 4 bases and the V segment lost 5 bases, leaving 4 bases of the junction unmatched. This CDR3 spans 15 amino acids. Germline assignment: CDR1 LGHNA and CDR2 YNFKEQ. The CDR3 protein is CASSGRTSGGETQYF. DNA of the CDR3: TGTGCCAGCAGCGGTCGGACTAGCGGGGGAGAGACCCAGTACTTC.

This chain links TRBV15 with TRBJ1-2; D ambiguous. Per the germline V gene, CDR1 is LNHNV and CDR2 is YYDKDF (reference sequence). The V end lost 3 bases, the J end lost 4 bases, and 18 bases lay between the germline ends. The CDR3 has 16 amino acids. In DNA, the CDR3 is TGTGCCACCAGCAGCCCCGAGGCGGCAGGCTTCTATGGCTACACCTTC. Encoded protein: CATSSPEAAGFYGYTF.

The V and J genes are TRBV27 and TRBJ1-4, with 8 positions matching TRBD1. This CDR3 region has 17 residues. The germline gives CDR1 MNHEY, CDR2 SMNVEV (reference sequence). The V segment lost 1 base and the J segment 8 bases; nucleotides outside the gene matches: 12. The CDR3 protein is CASSLWGGRGLPEKLFF. CDR3 sequence (DNA): TGTGCCAGCAGTTTATGGGGGGGCAGGGGGCTTCCCGAAAAACTGTTTTTT. Full variable domain (rest looked up from reference TRBV27 and TRBJ1-4): EAQVTQNPRYLITVTGKKLTVTCSQNMNHEYMSWYRQDPGLGLRQIYYSMNVEVTDKGDVPEGYKVSRKEKRNFPLILESPSPNQTSLYFCASSLWGGRGLPEKLFFGSGTQLSVL.

This sequence joins TRBV5-1 and TRBJ2-1; the match to TRBD1 covers 7 bases. This CDR3 has 16 residues. Germline lookup yields CDR1 SGHRS and CDR2 YFSETQ. With 0 bases clipped from V and 0 bases from J, the junction kept 3 bases outside the gene matches. The CDR3 nucleotides read TGCGCCAGCAGCTTGGCCACAGGGGTCTCCTACAATGAGCAGTTCTTC. Its protein product is CASSLATGVSYNEQFF.

CDR3 in DNA: TGCAGCGTAGACAGGGCGGTGGTCGGCTACACCTTC. Its protein is CSVDRAVVGYTF. This chain joins TRBV29-1 and TRBJ1-2; 7 bases match TRBD1. The CDR3 length is 12 residues. V shed 6 bases, J shed 8 bases, and the junction held 9 bases outside the gene matches. CDR1 and CDR2 from the germline V gene are SQVTM and ANQGSEA.

The J gene is TRBJ1-2, the V gene TRBV18; 7 bases map to TRBD1. The CDR3 has 13 amino acids. The trim removed 5 bases at V and 8 bases at J, leaving 8 bases unmatched. CDR1 KGHSH and CDR2 LQKENI come from the germline V gene. DNA for the CDR3: TGTGCCAGCTCAGGGACAGCCATCGAGGGCTACACCTTC. This translates into CASSGTAIEGYTF.

The gene calls are TRBV9 and TRBJ1-1; D is perhaps TRBD1 (5 bases). The CDR3 contains 12 residues. Between the trimmed V and J ends, which lost 3 bases and 9 bases, there was a span of 12 bases. The V gene's germline CDR1 is SGDLS and CDR2 YYNGEE. CDR3 amino acids: CASSAQQGQAFF. CDR3 nucleotide sequence: TGTGCCAGCAGCGCACAGCAGGGACAAGCTTTCTTT. The whole variable domain, remainder taken from reference TRBV9 and TRBJ1-1, is DSGVTQTPKHLITATGQRVTLRCSPRSGDLSVYWYQQSLDQGLQFLIQYYNGEERAKGNILERFSAQQFPDLHSELNLSSLELGDSALYFCASSAQQGQAFFGQGTRLTVV.

The V call is TRBV7-9, the J call TRBJ1-1; D not certain. V dropped 2 bases and J dropped 3 bases, with 7 bases sitting between them. Germline lookup yields CDR1 SEHNR and CDR2 FQNEAQ (reference sequence). This CDR3 is built from 13 residues. The CDR3 sequence is CASSLSGDTEAFF. In DNA form, the CDR3 reads TGTGCCAGCAGCTTATCTGGGGACACTGAAGCTTTCTTT.

The chain links TRBV3-1 (or the pseudogene TRBV3-2) to TRBJ1-2; D is possibly TRBD1 (5 bases). Germline V gene data show CDR1 as LGHDT and CDR2 as YNNKEL (reference sequence). CDR3 length: 14 amino acids. V lost 7 bases, J lost 0 bases, and 12 bases lay in between. The CDR3 coding sequence is TGTGCCAGCAACCGCGAGGGGTCTAACTATGGCTACACCTTC. Amino acids: CASNREGSNYGYTF.

The J gene is TRBJ1-5, the V gene TRBV3-1 (or the pseudogene TRBV3-2); D may be TRBD1 (5 bases). Germline V gene sequence: CDR1 LGHDT, CDR2 YNNKEL (reference sequence). The V and J ends lost 4 bases and 3 bases respectively, with 10 bases between them. There are 14 residues in the CDR3. The CDR3 DNA is TGTGCCAGCAGCCCGGGACGGTACAATCAGCCCCAGCATTTT. Translated: CASSPGRYNQPQHF.

This clone was counted once. The chain carries TRBV7-8 and TRBJ2-1; D ambiguous. Germline V gene data show CDR1 as SGHVS and CDR2 as FQNEAQ. Trimming took off 5 bases at V and 0 bases at J, with 14 bases between the two ends. The CDR3 extends over 16 amino acids. The DNA for the CDR3 is TGTGCCAGCAGCGCTACCGGCGGAAGCTCCTACAATGAGCAGTTCTTC. Translating gives CASSATGGSSYNEQFF. The full variable domain, its missing parts supplied by reference TRBV7-8 and TRBJ2-1, is GAGVSQSPRYKVAKRGQDVALRCDPISGHVSLFWYQQALGQGPEFLTYFQNEAQLDKSGLPSDRFFAERPEGSVSTLKIQRTQQEDSAVYLCASSATGGSSYNEQFFGPGTRLTVL.

This clone was seen only once. The chain uses TRBV7-9 and TRBJ2-7; D is perhaps TRBD2 (5 bases). V was trimmed by 5 bases and J by 3 bases, leaving 11 bases between them. This CDR3 comprises 13 residues. Germline CDR1 is SEHNR and CDR2 is FQNEAQ (reference sequence). The CDR3 coding sequence is TGTGCCAGCAGCCCTAGGACTGACTACGAGCAGTACTTC. Translation: CASSPRTDYEQYF.

A single count supports this clone. V gene TRBV5-5 combines with J gene TRBJ1-1; no clear D. CDR3 length: 14 residues. Germline values: CDR1 SGHKS, CDR2 YYEKEE (reference sequence). V lost 1 base and J 5 bases, leaving 12 bases between the germline ends. The CDR3 loop is CASSLREGPTEAFF. CDR3 nucleotides: TGTGCCAGCAGCTTGAGGGAGGGTCCGACTGAAGCTTTCTTT.

The rearrangement links TRBV29-1 to TRBJ2-2; D unclear. V lost 6 bases to trimming and J lost 7 bases, with 12 bases between them. The CDR3 extends over 12 amino acids. Germline assignment: CDR1 SQVTM and CDR2 ANQGSEA. CDR3 in DNA: TGCAGCGTAATTGTGGGGATCGGGGAGCTGTTTTTT. Protein product: CSVIVGIGELFF.

This clone was seen just once. The chain has TRBV5-6 and TRBJ2-7; weak D call: TRBD1 (5 bases). Germline lookup yields CDR1 SGHDT and CDR2 YYEEEE. Trimming shortened V by 6 bases and J by 2 bases, and 12 bases separated the two germline ends. The CDR3 has 13 residues. Here the CDR3 reads CASTETGTYEQYF. As DNA, the CDR3 is TGTGCCAGCACCGAAACAGGTACCTACGAGCAGTACTTC.

The table lists this clone with a few counts. The chain joins TRBV11-2 to TRBJ1-1; D ambiguous. The V end was cut by 2 bases, the J end by 5 bases, with 15 bases between. The germline V gene encodes CDR1 SGHAT and CDR2 FQNNGV. The CDR3 covers 15 residues. CDR3 residues: CASSLPLSLGTEAFF. The CDR3 nucleotides read TGTGCCAGCAGCTTACCTTTAAGCCTGGGGACTGAAGCTTTCTTT.

The rearrangement uses TRBV19 and TRBJ1-1, with 10 bases aligning to TRBD1. The CDR3 contains 15 residues. J gave up 1 base and V 5 bases, and 4 bases lay outside the gene matches. CDR1 and CDR2 (germline): LNHDA, SQIVND (reference sequence). The CDR3 sequence is CASSPRTGGNTEAFF. The CDR3, as DNA: TGTGCCAGTAGTCCGCGGACAGGGGGGAACACTGAAGCTTTCTTT.

The rearrangement uses TRBV4-2 and TRBJ2-5; 9 bases line up with TRBD1. CDR3 size: 14 residues. V lost 3 bases, J lost 4 bases, and 3 bases stayed unmatched. CDR1 and CDR2 from the germline V gene are LGHNA and YNFKEQ. In nucleotides, the CDR3 is TGTGCCAGCAGCCAGGGGACAGGGCCAGAGACCCAGTACTTC. Encoded protein: CASSQGTGPETQYF.

J is TRBJ1-6 and V is TRBV3-1 (or the pseudogene TRBV3-2); unclear D gene. Per germline, CDR1 LGHDT and CDR2 YNNKEL (reference sequence). This CDR3 contains 16 residues. Trimming removed 0 bases from V and 7 bases from J, with 13 bases in between. The CDR3 DNA reads TGTGCCAGCAGCCAAGAAAGGGTATCGCGCAATTCACCCCTCCACTTT. Translation: CASSQERVSRNSPLHF.

This clone was detected once. The chain employs TRBV7-9 and TRBJ1-2; tentatively, D is TRBD1 (5 bases). The CDR3 totals 14 residues. V was clipped by 5 bases and J by 4 bases, with 14 bases between them. Germline V lookup: CDR1 SEHNR, CDR2 FQNEAQ (reference sequence). This CDR3 is CASSLGTGIYGYTF. For the CDR3, the DNA is TGTGCCAGCAGCCTCGGGACGGGGATCTATGGCTACACCTTC.

J is TRBJ1-3 and V is TRBV19; 7 nucleotides match TRBD1. Trimming took 3 bases from V and 2 from J; bases not matched to a gene: 7. The CDR3 consists of 16 residues. Germline CDR1 is LNHDA and CDR2 is SQIVND (reference sequence). CDR3 sequence reads: CASSIGEGAAGNTIYF. CDR3 bases: TGTGCCAGTAGTATCGGGGAGGGGGCAGCTGGAAACACCATATATTTT.

This sequence joins TRBV7-2 and TRBJ2-7, with TRBD2 identical over 7 bases. Germline CDR1 SGHTA, CDR2 FQGNSA. After removal of 1 base from V and 4 bases from J, the junction contained 10 bases not matched to a gene. This CDR3 has 16 residues. The CDR3 DNA reads TGTGCCAGCAGCTTAGGTCCTAGCGGCTCCTGGTACGAGCAGTACTTC. It is translated as CASSLGPSGSWYEQYF.